This T cell receptor (beta chain) was recovered during a study of T cells after yellow fever vaccination. The wider study: Any fraction with a low cell number was prepared using SMART-Seq v4 Ultra Low Input.

It was through 5'RACE template switching that TCR cDNA was made, with a universal primer site and UMIs added. TCRdb fed the 5' RACE reads into MiXCR, producing one record per CDR3 protein. The sample holds 510,000 or so distinct CDR3 sequences, 15% to 20% seen once. As regards this clonotype: Its antigen is as yet unknown.

The CDR3 is 15 amino acids. From germline, CDR1 is SGHTA and CDR2 FQGNSA. Trimming stripped 3 bases from V and 6 bases from J, with 14 bases between. Points from the study as a whole: Contamination of FACS-sorted repertoires by abundant clonotypes from the bulk population could occur.

The sequenced sample was PBMCs, obtained 15 days after the yellow fever booster vaccination. The V and J genes are TRBV7-2 and TRBJ2-2; tentatively, D is TRBD2 (6 bases). The receptor was derived from a man aged 30-40 years who received the YFV17D yellow fever vaccine. CDR3 sequence (DNA): TGTGCCAGCAGCTTTTCAGGCGGGACGGCCGGGGAGCTGTTTTTT. This encodes CASSFSGGTAGELFF.